Following are 9 T cell receptor beta chains from one sample sequenced in a study of cytomegalovirus exposure and HLA in healthy donors. Use of 60 Vbeta and 13 Jbeta primers characterized the PCR. Sequenced by immunoSEQ multiplex PCR; TCRdb stores in-frame clones only, minus some. The sample comprises roughly 100,000 clones, under 85% of which are singletons, and approximately 9.9% rests with the top ten. Sequencing was carried out using PBMCs. These TCRs come from a man younger than 35 in good health and CMV-seropositive.

This clone appeared a single time. The rearrangement joins TRBV4-2 to TRBJ1-1; D gene uncertain. The germline V gene has CDR1 LGHNA and CDR2 YNFKEQ. The CDR3 contains 17 residues. Between the trimmed V and J ends, which lost 0 bases and 1 base, there was a span of 15 bases. Written as DNA, the CDR3 is TGTGCCAGCAGCCAAGATCTGCGAAGGTCGGGGAACACTGAAGCTTTCTTT. Translation: CASSQDLRRSGNTEAFF.

The chain carries TRBV5-5 and TRBJ1-1; the D gene is possibly TRBD1 (6 bases). This CDR3 region has 16 residues. CDR1 is SGHKS, CDR2 YYEKEE, per germline (reference sequence). V lost 0 bases and J lost 0, with 12 bases in between. CDR3 region: CASSLVGHSMNTEAFF. The CDR3 DNA reads TGTGCCAGCAGCTTGGTGGGACATTCCATGAACACTGAAGCTTTCTTT. Drawing the rest from reference TRBV5-5 and TRBJ1-1, the complete variable domain is DAGVTQSPTHLIKTRGQQVTLRCSPISGHKSVSWYQQVLGQGPQFIFQYYEKEERGRGNFPDRFSARQFPNYSSELNVNALLLGDSALYLCASSLVGHSMNTEAFFGQGTRLTVV.

This rearrangement joins TRBV7-3 to TRBJ2-5, with 7 positions matching TRBD1. The CDR3 loop spans 14 amino acids. With V trimmed by 2 bases and J by 2 bases, 2 bases remained unmatched. Germline V gives CDR1 SGHTA, CDR2 FQGTGA. For the CDR3, the DNA is TGTGCCAGCAGCTTAGGGGGACAGCAAGAGACCCAGTACTTC. Protein sequence: CASSLGGQQETQYF.

The chain is built from TRBV18 and TRBJ1-1, with 9 bases identical to TRBD1. Per the germline V gene, CDR1 is KGHSH and CDR2 is LQKENI. The CDR3 spans 16 residues. V gave up 8 bases and J gave up 6 bases; unmatched junction bases: 16. The CDR3 sequence: CASDPLGTGLVAEAFF. CDR3 nucleotides: TGTGCCAGCGACCCCCTTGGGACAGGGCTCGTCGCTGAAGCTTTCTTT.

The genes are TRBV28 and TRBJ2-3, with 9 nucleotides matching TRBD2. The CDR3 loop spans 19 amino acids. The trim removed 5 bases at V and 0 bases at J, leaving 15 bases unmatched. Germline CDR1 is MDHEN and CDR2 is SYDVKM. For the CDR3, the DNA is TGTGCCAGCAGTGGGTGGGGGCTAGCGGGGTCTTCTAGCACAGATACGCAGTATTTT. Its translation is CASSGWGLAGSSSTDTQYF.

This chain connects TRBV6-1 to TRBJ2-3, with 9 positions matching TRBD2. The CDR3 has 15 residues. In germline, CDR1 is MNHNS, CDR2 SASEGT. After removal of 4 bases from V and 5 bases from J, the junction contained 7 bases not matched to a gene. The CDR3, as DNA: TGTGCCAGCAGTGTCCTAGCGGGGTCGGGAGATACGCAGTATTTT. It yields the protein CASSVLAGSGDTQYF.

The V call is TRBV19, the J call TRBJ2-3; a weak D match, TRBD1 (6 bases). V was cut by 4 bases and J by 5 bases, with 13 bases left in between. Looked up from germline, CDR1 is LNHDA and CDR2 is SQIVND (reference sequence). CDR3 length equals 14 residues. Here the CDR3 reads CASSRDRLKDTQYF. The CDR3 coding sequence is TGTGCCAGTAGTAGAGACAGGTTAAAAGATACGCAGTATTTT.

This chain joins TRBV18 and TRBJ1-1, with D tentatively TRBD1 (5 bases). V lost 2 bases to trimming and J lost 0 bases, with 7 bases between them. This CDR3 contains 14 residues. From germline, CDR1 is KGHSH and CDR2 LQKENI. CDR3 bases: TGTGCCAGCTCACCAACAGGACTGAACACTGAAGCTTTCTTT. It encodes CASSPTGLNTEAFF.

V usage is TRBV6-1 and J usage is TRBJ2-1; 7 bases are shared with TRBD1. V was pared by 7 bases and J by 1 base, with 7 bases of the junction left unmatched. The germline CDR1 and CDR2 sequences are MNHNS and SASEGT. This CDR3 is built from 15 residues. The CDR3 nucleotides are TGTGCCAGCACCCGTGACAGGGCGTCCTACAATGAGCAGTTCTTC. It encodes CASTRDRASYNEQFF.